Shown below are 18 T cell receptor beta chains from a single sample sequenced in a study of blood T cell repertoires in COVID-19 (TCRdb year 2020). The library was produced with the immunoSEQ multiplex PCR assay. TCRdb limited this immuneACCESS table to in-frame rearrangements with V and J called. A share of clones is missing; checked studies link under half to unresolved V genes, and the rest is unexplained. This sample lists 150,000 or so clones; roughly 87% were detected once. About 4% of the sample rests with the top ten. Sequencing was performed on PBMCs or T cells enriched from blood (not recorded which). These receptors came from a woman aged 40 to 55 who had been exposed to COVID-19.

The sample holds one count of this clone. J is TRBJ2-7 and V is TRBV25-1, with TRBD1 matching over 7 bases. The V gene end was trimmed by 2 bases and the J gene end by 2 bases; junction bases not matched to a gene: 3. The CDR3 totals 14 residues. Germline CDR1 MGHDK, CDR2 SYGVNS. Here the CDR3 reads CASSERDSPYEQYF. The CDR3 DNA is TGTGCCAGCAGTGAACGGGACAGCCCCTACGAGCAGTACTTC.

The sample holds a few counts of this clone. V usage is TRBV7-2 and J usage is TRBJ1-4; D may be TRBD1 (5 bases). V was cut by 5 bases and J by 8 bases, with 21 bases left in between. This CDR3 contains 16 residues. Germline V CDR1 and CDR2: SGHTA, FQGNSA. The CDR3 DNA sequence: TGTGCCAGCAGCCCCAGTCGGGGGACCCGAGGGGAAAAACTGTTTTTT. It translates to CASSPSRGTRGEKLFF. Supplemented by reference TRBV7-2 and TRBJ1-4, the full variable domain reads GAGVSQSPSNKVTEKGKDVELRCDPISGHTALYWYRQSLGQGLEFLIYFQGNSAPDKSGLPSDRFSAERTGGSVSTLTIQRTQQEDSAVYLCASSPSRGTRGEKLFFGSGTQLSVL.

The chain carries TRBV29-1 and TRBJ2-3; D is possibly TRBD1 (5 bases). Deletions cut 2 bases from V and 1 base from J, with 7 bases between. The V gene's germline CDR1 is SQVTM and CDR2 ANQGSEA. The CDR3 is made up of 13 amino acids. CDR3 DNA: TGCAGCGTTGAATTAGGGGGCACAGATACGCAGTATTTT. As protein: CSVELGGTDTQYF.

A few counts support this clone. The chain employs TRBV10-3 and TRBJ1-3, with TRBD1 as a possible D gene (6 bases). Germline loops: CDR1 ENHRY, CDR2 SYGVKD. This CDR3 spans 16 amino acids. V was cut by 4 bases and J by 0 bases, with 13 bases left in between. In DNA, the CDR3 is TGTGCCATCAGTGTAGGACAGACCAACTCTGGAAACACCATATATTTT. This translates into CAISVGQTNSGNTIYF.

The genes are TRBV3-1 (or the pseudogene TRBV3-2) and TRBJ2-1; TRBD2 aligns across 7 bases. The CDR3 is made up of 16 amino acids. Trimming removed 3 bases from V and 4 bases from J; junction bases left unmatched: 9. Germline assignment: CDR1 LGHDT and CDR2 YNNKEL (reference sequence). CDR3 residues: CASSHKEPAGYNEQFF. CDR3 DNA: TGTGCCAGCAGCCATAAGGAACCAGCGGGGTACAATGAGCAGTTCTTC.

The chain employs TRBV28 and TRBJ2-3; a possible D gene is TRBD2 (6 bases). This CDR3 spans 12 amino acids. Trimming removed 8 bases at V and 3 bases at J, with 9 bases between. The germline V gene has CDR1 MDHEN and CDR2 SYDVKM. CDR3 sequence (DNA): TGTGCCAGCTGCGGGGCTACAGATACGCAGTATTTT. Protein product: CASCGATDTQYF.

The sample holds a few counts of this clone. The chain couples TRBV28 to TRBJ1-5; maybe TRBD1 (5 bases). The length of the CDR3 is 17 residues. Trimming pared 5 bases from V and 0 bases from J, leaving 17 bases between. Germline values: CDR1 MDHEN, CDR2 SYDVKM. Here the CDR3 reads CASSTFQGGYSNQPQHF. As DNA, the CDR3 is TGTGCCAGCAGTACCTTCCAGGGCGGCTATAGCAATCAGCCCCAGCATTTT.

The chain uses TRBV5-5 and TRBJ2-1; TRBD2 agrees at 12 bases. The CDR3 is 14 amino acids. CDR1 SGHKS and CDR2 YYEKEE come from the germline V gene (reference sequence). With 4 bases clipped from V and 7 bases from J, the junction kept 3 bases outside the gene matches. The CDR3 nucleotides are TGTGCCAGCAGCCCGGGACTAGCGGGTAATGAGCAGTTCTTC. Translating gives CASSPGLAGNEQFF.

The chain links TRBV7-3 to TRBJ2-2; TRBD1 might be the D (5 bases). Looked up from germline, CDR1 is SGHTA and CDR2 is FQGTGA. The CDR3 contains 15 residues. V lost 4 bases to trimming and J lost 5 bases, with 14 bases between them. The CDR3 nucleotides are TGTGCCAGCAGCTCATCTCAGGGTTGGACCGGGGAGCTGTTTTTT. Its protein product is CASSSSQGWTGELFF.

The chain recombines TRBV7-6 with TRBJ2-1; D is possibly TRBD1 (5 bases). Germline lookup yields CDR1 SGHVS and CDR2 FNYEAQ. Deletions cut 1 base from V and 7 bases from J, with 14 bases between. The CDR3 has 15 amino acids. CDR3 in DNA: TGTGCCAGCAGCTTAGAAGCGACAGCGAGAAATGAGCAGTTCTTC. This gives the protein CASSLEATARNEQFF. Combining the CDR3 with reference TRBV7-6 and TRBJ2-1 gives the whole variable domain GAGVSQSPRYKVTKRGQDVALRCDPISGHVSLYWYRQALGQGPEFLTYFNYEAQQDKSGLPNDRFSAERPEGSISTLTIQRTEQRDSAMYRCASSLEATARNEQFFGPGTRLTVL.

This clone was recorded only once. This chain uses TRBV4-3 with TRBJ2-2; D remains ambiguous. Trimming shortened V by 1 base and J by 6 bases, and 12 bases separated the two germline ends. CDR3 length equals 15 residues. The germline gives CDR1 LGHNA, CDR2 YSLEER. The CDR3 region is CASSQVVWSPGELFF. The DNA of the CDR3 is TGCGCCAGCAGCCAAGTCGTTTGGAGCCCCGGGGAGCTGTTTTTT.

The rearrangement joins TRBV6-2 or TRBV6-3 to TRBJ1-5; D gene ambiguous. Between the trimmed V and J ends, which lost 0 bases and 0 bases, there was a span of 9 bases. Germline values: CDR1 MNHEY, CDR2 SVGEGT. The CDR3 extends over 16 amino acids. CDR3 nucleotide sequence: TGTGCCAGCAGTTACTCCACCGCAGGTAGCAATCAGCCCCAGCATTTT. The encoded protein is CASSYSTAGSNQPQHF.

The chain recombines TRBV4-1 with TRBJ2-3, with 11 bases lining up with TRBD2. J gave up 7 bases and V 2 bases, and 17 bases lay outside the gene matches. Looked up from germline, CDR1 is MGHRA and CDR2 is YSYEKL. There are 19 residues in the CDR3. This CDR3 is CASSQYLIRALAGGHTQYF. CDR3 nucleotides: TGCGCCAGCAGCCAATATTTGATTCGTGCGCTAGCGGGAGGCCATACGCAGTATTTT.

A single count supports this clone. The rearrangement joins TRBV27 to TRBJ2-7; 8 positions match TRBD1. The V segment lost 6 bases and the J segment 5 bases; nucleotides outside the gene matches: 9. Germline CDR1 MNHEY, CDR2 SMNVEV (reference sequence). The CDR3 is made up of 14 amino acids. CDR3 sequence (DNA): TGTGCCAGCAGAAATTCAGGGGGCAACCACGAGCAGTACTTC. Protein: CASRNSGGNHEQYF.

In this sample, this clone turned up a few times. The V call is TRBV28, the J call TRBJ2-3; 11 nucleotides match TRBD2. This CDR3 is 20 amino acids long. Per the germline V gene, CDR1 is MDHEN and CDR2 is SYDVKM. J lost 5 bases, V lost 4 bases, and 20 bases had no gene match. In DNA, the CDR3 is TGTGCCAGCAGTTCCTTTTTTGATCTCAGGGCTAGCGGGGGGCAAGATACGCAGTATTTT. It translates to CASSSFFDLRASGGQDTQYF.

The chain combines TRBV10-3 with TRBJ2-3; 7 bases align to TRBD2. This CDR3 comprises 15 residues. J lost 11 bases, V lost 4 bases, and 15 bases had no gene match. Germline lookup yields CDR1 ENHRY and CDR2 SYGVKD. CDR3 sequence reads: CAISGIESGTTGQYF. CDR3 DNA: TGTGCCATCAGTGGGATCGAGTCGGGGACTACTGGGCAGTATTTT.

The chain recombines TRBV10-1 with TRBJ2-1; TRBD2 agrees at 9 bases. The V gene end was trimmed by 5 bases and the J gene end by 3 bases; junction bases not matched to a gene: 2. Germline V gene lookup returns CDR1 WNHNN and CDR2 SYGVQD (reference sequence). This CDR3 is 14 amino acids long. The CDR3, as DNA: TGCGCCAGCAGTAATAGCGGGGGCTACAATGAGCAGTTCTTC. Protein sequence: CASSNSGGYNEQFF.

The chain combines TRBV5-1 with TRBJ1-2, with 12 bases identical to TRBD1. V lost 2 bases and J lost 14; bases outside the gene matches: 13. Looked up from germline, CDR1 is SGHRS and CDR2 is YFSETQ. CDR3 length equals 15 residues. CDR3 DNA sequence: TGCGCCAGCAGCTTCGCCCAGGGACAGGGGGCAGGAGGAACCTTC. Its translation: CASSFAQGQGAGGTF.